The 30 T cell receptor beta chains below all came from one sample that was sequenced in a study of blood T cell repertoires in COVID-19. Clones were read by immunoSEQ multiplex PCR, and TCRdb kept only the in-frame ones, dropping some. The data contain some 50,000 clones, over 75% of them singletons. The sequenced material came from peripheral blood. The receptors come from a human donor in a cohort sampled during active COVID-19.

The chain recombines TRBV2 with TRBJ1-3; weak D call: TRBD1 (5 bases). CDR3 size: 14 residues. Germline-derived CDR1 and CDR2 are SNHLY and FYNNEI. Deletions cut 6 bases from V and 1 base from J, with 10 bases between. CDR3 sequence: CASSSGLSGNTIYF. Written as DNA, the CDR3 is TGTGCCAGCAGCTCAGGGTTATCTGGAAACACCATATATTTT. Based on the CDR3 plus reference TRBV2 and TRBJ1-3, the full variable domain is EPEVTQTPSHQVTQMGQEVILRCVPISNHLYFYWYRQILGQKVEFLVSFYNNEISEKSEIFDDQFSVERPDGSNFTLKIRSTKLEDSAMYFCASSSGLSGNTIYFGEGSWLTVV.

This chain uses TRBV9 with TRBJ2-1; possible D gene TRBD1, 6 bases. CDR3 length: 15 amino acids. Trimming shortened V by 4 bases and J by 0 bases, and 11 bases separated the two germline ends. Germline-derived CDR1 and CDR2 are SGDLS and YYNGEE. CDR3 sequence reads: CASSPEGDSYNEQFF. CDR3 bases: TGTGCCAGCAGCCCAGAGGGGGACTCCTACAATGAGCAGTTCTTC.

This clone was picked up one time. The chain has TRBV7-2 and TRBJ2-3; no reliable D call. Trimming cost V 8 bases and J 6 bases, with 12 bases left between them. Germline V CDR1 and CDR2: SGHTA, FQGNSA. The CDR3 length is 12 residues. The CDR3 bases are TGTGCCAGCCACGAGGTTAGGGATACGCAGTATTTT. Residues: CASHEVRDTQYF.

The chain combines TRBV7-6 with TRBJ2-1, with 7 positions matching TRBD2. Germline V gene sequence: CDR1 SGHVS, CDR2 FNYEAQ. The V gene end was trimmed by 3 bases and the J gene end by 4 bases; junction bases not matched to a gene: 6. The CDR3 runs to 15 residues. The CDR3 DNA reads as TGTGCCAGCAGCTTTGCGGGAGTAAGTTACAATGAGCAGTTCTTC. As protein: CASSFAGVSYNEQFF.

V and J are TRBV28 and TRBJ2-6; D is uncertain. Germline V lookup: CDR1 MDHEN, CDR2 SYDVKM. This CDR3 spans 15 amino acids. The V end was cut by 1 base, the J end by 0 bases, with 4 bases between. The CDR3 DNA follows: TGTGCCAGCAGTTTATTTAGCTCTGGGGCCAACGTCCTGACTTTC. Amino acids: CASSLFSSGANVLTF.

This chain connects TRBV5-1 to TRBJ2-1, with D possibly matching TRBD2 (6 bases). Germline loops: CDR1 SGHRS, CDR2 YFSETQ. V was shortened by 0 bases and J by 2 bases, with 9 bases between the two germline ends. This CDR3 region has 15 residues. The CDR3, as DNA: TGCGCCAGCAGCTTGGAAGGAGGGCCCTACAATGAGCAGTTCTTC. Amino acids: CASSLEGGPYNEQFF.

This clone was counted a single time. The V and J genes are TRBV6-5 and TRBJ2-7; 8 positions match TRBD2. CDR3 length: 15 amino acids. Germline CDR1 is MNHEY and CDR2 is SVGAGI. Trimming at V came to 5 bases and at J to 3 bases, leaving 9 bases not matched to a gene. The CDR3 loop is CASSRGGRESYEQYF. The CDR3, as DNA: TGTGCCAGCAGTCGGGGGGGGCGGGAAAGCTACGAGCAGTACTTC.

This clone was seen only a few times. The rearrangement uses TRBV3-1 (or the pseudogene TRBV3-2) and TRBJ2-7; 10 bases line up with TRBD1. The CDR3 spans 17 residues. V lost 2 bases and J lost 4; bases outside the gene matches: 11. Germline V gives CDR1 LGHDT, CDR2 YNNKEL (reference sequence). CDR3 bases: TGTGCCAGCAGCCAACGGTTCCGGGACAGGGGCGGGTACGAGCAGTACTTC. Translated: CASSQRFRDRGGYEQYF.

This clone was detected a few times. V and J are TRBV7-9 and TRBJ1-1; D remains ambiguous. In germline, CDR1 is SEHNR, CDR2 FQNEAQ (reference sequence). The CDR3 totals 15 residues. V was shortened by 4 bases and J by 0 bases, with 12 bases between the two germline ends. The CDR3 nucleotides read TGTGCCAGCAGCTCCCCCGGGAGCATGAACACTGAAGCTTTCTTT. Its translation is CASSSPGSMNTEAFF.

This chain links TRBV7-8 with TRBJ2-3; D call uncertain. The germline gives CDR1 SGHVS, CDR2 FQNEAQ. Trimming stripped 2 bases from V and 0 bases from J, with 9 bases between. The CDR3 length is 15 residues. CDR3: CASSLMRTSTDTQYF. CDR3 in DNA: TGTGCCAGCAGCTTAATGCGAACTAGCACAGATACGCAGTATTTT.

About this clone itself: Within the sample, other DNA sequences also encode this same CDR3. The chain combines TRBV28 with TRBJ1-1; D not certain. Germline CDR1 MDHEN, CDR2 SYDVKM. V lost 6 bases, J lost 5 bases, and 10 bases lay in between. This CDR3 is built from 12 residues. The CDR3 DNA follows: TGTGCCAGCAGCCTAAGTATTACTGAAGCTTTCTTT. Translated, it gives CASSLSITEAFF.

V and J are TRBV5-1 and TRBJ1-4, with unresolved D. V lost 4 bases, J lost 5 bases, and 9 bases lay in between. Germline CDR1 SGHRS, CDR2 YFSETQ. The CDR3 loop spans 13 amino acids. CDR3 nucleotides: TGCGCCAGCAGCCCCCGGGGAAATGAAAAACTGTTTTTT. Protein: CASSPRGNEKLFF.

This clone was detected once. The rearrangement links TRBV29-1 to TRBJ2-3; D not resolved. There are 14 residues in the CDR3. The V end was cut by 4 bases, the J end by 2 bases, with 13 bases between. CDR1 and CDR2 from the germline V gene are SQVTM and ANQGSEA. The CDR3 reads CSVAPGTPTDTQYF. The DNA of the CDR3 is TGCAGCGTTGCTCCAGGCACCCCCACAGATACGCAGTATTTT.

This clone was detected only a few times. The chain carries TRBV29-1 and TRBJ2-2, with 8 nucleotides matching TRBD1. This CDR3 is 15 amino acids long. Germline V CDR1 and CDR2: SQVTM, ANQGSEA. V lost 6 bases to trimming and J lost 2 bases; unmatched junction nucleotides: 8. The CDR3 DNA is TGCAGCGTAGGGACCGGGACAGGTAACACCGGGGAGCTGTTTTTT. Its translation is CSVGTGTGNTGELFF.

The sample holds one count of this clone. J is TRBJ1-2 and V is TRBV29-1; no firm D call. V lost 6 bases and J lost 5, with 19 bases in between. Germline-derived CDR1 and CDR2 are SQVTM and ANQGSEA. This CDR3 region has 14 residues. CDR3 loop: CSVHQPRERYGYTF. The CDR3 DNA reads as TGCAGCGTGCACCAACCCCGGGAGAGGTATGGCTACACCTTC.

The rearrangement uses TRBV5-1 and TRBJ2-5; 8 bases line up with TRBD1. Germline CDR1 SGHRS, CDR2 YFSETQ. The CDR3 runs 15 residues. V trimming: 0 bases; J trimming: 0 bases; junction bases outside the gene matches: 1. The CDR3 sequence: CASSLGTGYQETQYF. DNA of the CDR3: TGCGCCAGCAGCTTGGGGACAGGGTACCAAGAGACCCAGTACTTC.

The chain has TRBV4-1 and TRBJ2-1; weak D call: TRBD1 (6 bases). Trimming took off 3 bases at V and 0 bases at J, with 12 bases between the two ends. Looked up from germline, CDR1 is MGHRA and CDR2 is YSYEKL. CDR3 length: 16 residues. The CDR3 nucleotides are TGCGCCAGCAGCCAGTTAGGGGGTTTCTCCTACAATGAGCAGTTCTTC. Amino acid sequence: CASSQLGGFSYNEQFF.

The V and J genes are TRBV19 and TRBJ2-6; D possibly corresponds to TRBD1 (5 bases). In germline, CDR1 is LNHDA, CDR2 SQIVND (reference sequence). V lost 5 bases, J lost 3 bases, and 8 bases lay in between. This CDR3 has 14 amino acids. The CDR3 DNA is TGTGCCAGTAGTCCAGGGTTTGGGGCCAACGTCCTGACTTTC. Protein product: CASSPGFGANVLTF.

The chain is built from TRBV6-5 and TRBJ2-3, with TRBD1 identical over 10 bases. Germline CDR1 MNHEY, CDR2 SVGAGI. Germline trimming cut 8 bases from V and 1 base from J; bases unmatched to any gene: 3. The CDR3 is 14 amino acids. Here the CDR3 DNA reads TGTGCCAGCGGACAGGGGGTTGGCACAGATACGCAGTATTTT. Protein product: CASGQGVGTDTQYF.

In this sample, this clone turned up a few times. The V and J genes are TRBV7-9 and TRBJ1-1; possibly TRBD1 for D (5 bases). There are 13 residues in the CDR3. Per the germline V gene, CDR1 is SEHNR and CDR2 is FQNEAQ (reference sequence). V gave up 5 bases and J gave up 2 bases, with 9 bases separating them. The CDR3 DNA reads TGTGCCAGCAGCCCGACAGCCAACACTGAAGCTTTCTTT. The encoded protein is CASSPTANTEAFF. Supplemented by reference TRBV7-9 and TRBJ1-1, the full variable domain reads DTGVSQNPRHKITKRGQNVTFRCDPISEHNRLYWYRQTLGQGPEFLTYFQNEAQLEKSRLLSDRFSAERPKGSFSTLEIQRTEQGDSAMYLCASSPTANTEAFFGQGTRLTVV.

The CDR3 DNA follows: TGTGCCAGCAGCCACACAGGGTTGTTCGGAGGGAACACTGAAGCTTTCTTT. Its protein is CASSHTGLFGGNTEAFF. This chain links TRBV3-1 (or the pseudogene TRBV3-2) with TRBJ1-1, with a weak D call TRBD1 (6 bases). Deletions cut 3 bases from V and 1 base from J, with 18 bases between. This CDR3 is built from 17 residues. Germline-derived CDR1 and CDR2 are LGHDT and YNNKEL (reference sequence).

A single count supports this clone. This rearrangement joins TRBV3-1 (or the pseudogene TRBV3-2) to TRBJ2-3; 9 bases are a match to TRBD2. Germline CDR1 is LGHDT and CDR2 is YNNKEL (reference sequence). The CDR3 totals 15 residues. V lost 7 bases and J lost 1; bases outside the gene matches: 6. The CDR3 loop reads CASTPTSGGTDTQYF. CDR3 coding DNA: TGTGCCAGCACCCCGACTAGCGGAGGCACAGATACGCAGTATTTT.

This rearrangement joins TRBV6-4 to TRBJ1-2; D is perhaps TRBD1 (6 bases). Trimming shortened V by 5 bases and J by 7 bases, and 11 bases separated the two germline ends. Germline V lookup: CDR1 MRHNA, CDR2 SNTAGT. The CDR3 covers 12 residues. CDR3 sequence (DNA): TGTGCCAGCAGTAATGGGGGCGCTGGCTACACCTTC. Protein sequence: CASSNGGAGYTF.

CDR3 region: CASSPLGLGTDTQYF. CDR3 in DNA: TGCGCCAGCAGCCCGCTAGGTCTTGGCACAGATACGCAGTATTTT. The chain carries TRBV5-1 and TRBJ2-3; D remains unclear. In germline, CDR1 is SGHRS, CDR2 YFSETQ. V was shortened by 4 bases and J by 1 base, with 13 bases between the two germline ends. This CDR3 has 15 amino acids. Complete variable domain (other parts from reference TRBV5-1 and TRBJ2-3): KAGVTQTPRYLIKTRGQQVTLSCSPISGHRSVSWYQQTPGQGLQFLFEYFSETQRNKGNFPGRFSGRQFSNSRSEMNVSTLELGDSALYLCASSPLGLGTDTQYFGPGTRLTVL.

V is TRBV27 and J is TRBJ2-7, with TRBD2 matching 11 bases. The CDR3 spans 15 residues. The V and J ends lost 4 bases and 4 bases, in that order; junction bases with no gene match: 6. CDR1 and CDR2 from the germline V gene are MNHEY and SMNVEV (reference sequence). CDR3 nucleotide sequence: TGTGCCAGCAGTTCCCGACTAGCGGGGTTATACGAGCAGTACTTC. Protein product: CASSSRLAGLYEQYF.

This rearrangement joins TRBV4-1 to TRBJ2-7; TRBD1 agrees at 9 bases. The CDR3 is made up of 15 amino acids. V lost 3 bases and J lost 7; bases outside the gene matches: 10. Germline values: CDR1 MGHRA, CDR2 YSYEKL. The CDR3 here is CASSQGGTGLREQYF. CDR3 nucleotide sequence: TGCGCCAGCAGCCAGGGAGGGACAGGGTTGAGAGAGCAGTACTTC.

J is TRBJ2-7 and V is TRBV19; 7 bases are shared with TRBD2. The germline gives CDR1 LNHDA, CDR2 SQIVND (reference sequence). V shed 5 bases, J shed 3 bases, and the junction held 7 bases outside the gene matches. The CDR3 is 14 residues long. The CDR3 here is CASSQPSGNYEQYF. CDR3 coding DNA: TGTGCCAGTAGTCAACCTAGCGGTAACTACGAGCAGTACTTC.

The V call is TRBV12-3 or TRBV12-4, the J call TRBJ2-3; 11 bases fit TRBD2. The CDR3 has 13 residues. Germline trimming cut 9 bases from V and 7 bases from J; bases unmatched to any gene: 6. The CDR3 is CASSGGAGNTQYF. CDR3 sequence (DNA): TGTGCCAGTAGCGGGGGGGCCGGGAATACGCAGTATTTT.

This clone was counted only a few times. The chain couples TRBV2 to TRBJ2-2; D is undetermined. This CDR3 contains 14 residues. Trimming removed 2 bases from V and 4 bases from J, with 8 bases in between. The V gene's germline CDR1 is SNHLY and CDR2 FYNNEI. The CDR3 nucleotides read TGTGCCAGCAGTGAATGGTCGGGCACCGGGGAGCTGTTTTTT. This gives the protein CASSEWSGTGELFF.

CDR3 in DNA: TGTGCCAGCAGTTTATTTGGTAGCGGGGGGGCCGGGGAGACCCAGTACTTC. It encodes CASSLFGSGGAGETQYF. The chain recombines TRBV27 with TRBJ2-5; 11 nucleotides align to TRBD2. This CDR3 spans 17 amino acids. Per the germline V gene, CDR1 is MNHEY and CDR2 is SMNVEV (reference sequence). J gave up 5 bases and V 1 base, and 9 bases lay outside the gene matches.